This record covers a single TCR beta chain. A much larger clone differs by one base, so this may be a read error. Amplified TCR beta CDR3 regions derived from RNA transcripts. A first-round RT-PCR of the TCR CDR3 used the HTBI primer set. TCRdb re-analysed the multiplex PCR reads in MiXCR, keeping a single row per CDR3 protein. The table shows about 250,000 distinct CDR3 sequences, with roughly 22% occurring only once. Germline V lookup: CDR1 SGHRS, CDR2 YFSETQ. This CDR3 is built from 15 residues. This sample stems from a study of T cells in Graves' hyperthyroidism and ophthalmopathy. This receptor was taken from a man aged 25-45 years with Graves' ophthalmopathy. V is TRBV5-1 and J is TRBJ1-3; D possibly corresponds to TRBD1 (6 bases). Sample: blood. The CDR3 loop is CASSFDNRDGSTIYF. The CDR3 DNA is TGCGCCAGCAGCTTCGATAACAGGGATGGAAGCACCATATATTTT.